This T cell receptor beta chain emerged from a study of graft-versus-host responses after intestinal transplantation. On the study more broadly: Recipients had multivisceral, liver-intestinal, or isolated intestinal transplants. Induction with anti-thymocyte globulin, then tacrolimus and steroids for around three years, was given to all recipients.

Comment on this clone: Its target is not known.

Germline V gene sequence: CDR1 LNHDA, CDR2 SQIVND (reference sequence). V was trimmed by 6 bases and J by 7 bases, leaving 21 bases between them. The CDR3 contains 16 residues. Study findings and constraints: Declines in HvG clones occurring early post-transplant were associated with peak circulating GvH clone levels. Analysis identified GvH clones in recipient marrow, with some appearing first in ileum or blood.

The assay was immunoSEQ multiplex PCR, and TCRdb's table has in-frame clones only and misses some. Counted here are tens of thousands of clones, roughly 90% occurring once; the ten biggest clones make up less than 0.12%. The sample here was unstimulated CD4+ T cells sorted from spleen or lymph node cells, taken before intestinal transplant. The V call is TRBV19, the J call TRBJ2-2; D might be TRBD1 (8 bases). This clonotype originated in a human donor who received an intestinal transplant. In DNA form, the CDR3 reads TGTGCCAGTAGGGACAGGGAGGGTTTTTATGGCGGGGAGCTGTTTTTT. Residues: CASRDREGFYGGELFF.